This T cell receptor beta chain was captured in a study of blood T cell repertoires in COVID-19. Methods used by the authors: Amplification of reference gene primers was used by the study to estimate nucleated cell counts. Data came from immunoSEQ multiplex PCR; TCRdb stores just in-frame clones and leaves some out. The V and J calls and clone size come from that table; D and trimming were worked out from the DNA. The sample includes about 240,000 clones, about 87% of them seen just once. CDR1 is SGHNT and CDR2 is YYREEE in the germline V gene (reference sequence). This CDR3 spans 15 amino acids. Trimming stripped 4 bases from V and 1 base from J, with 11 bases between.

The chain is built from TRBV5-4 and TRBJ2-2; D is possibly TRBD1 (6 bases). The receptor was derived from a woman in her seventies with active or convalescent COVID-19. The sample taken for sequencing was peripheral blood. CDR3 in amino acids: CASSHGGLNTGELFF. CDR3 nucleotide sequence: TGTGCCAGCAGCCATGGGGGCCTGAACACCGGGGAGCTGTTTTTT. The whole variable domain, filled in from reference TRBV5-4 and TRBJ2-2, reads ETGVTQSPTHLIKTRGQQVTLRCSSQSGHNTVSWYQQALGQGPQFIFQYYREEENGRGNFPPRFSGLQFPNYSSELNVNALELDDSALYLCASSHGGLNTGELFFGEGSRLTVL.